These 32 T cell receptor beta chains share one sample of origin, sequenced in a study of cytomegalovirus exposure and HLA in healthy donors. The study ran its PCR with 60 Vbeta and 13 Jbeta primers. The data were produced by immunoSEQ multiplex PCR, yet TCRdb's version contains in-frame clones alone and is incomplete. This table has 150,000 to 200,000 clones, roughly 78% appearing once. The source material was PBMCs. These receptors were collected from a woman aged 50 to 60 in good health and CMV-seropositive.

The genes are TRBV6-6 and TRBJ2-3; D call uncertain. Germline CDR1 MNHNY, CDR2 SVGAGI (reference sequence). The CDR3 has 11 amino acids. V was shortened by 7 bases and J by 2 bases, with 4 bases between the two germline ends. This CDR3 reads CASTNTDTQYF. Written as DNA, the CDR3 is TGTGCCAGCACTAACACAGATACGCAGTATTTT.

Only a few counts were recorded for this clone. V and J are TRBV29-1 and TRBJ1-5, with 7 bases that match TRBD1. Germline CDR1 SQVTM, CDR2 ANQGSEA. This CDR3 region has 13 residues. V gave up 5 bases and J gave up 7 bases; unmatched junction bases: 8. The CDR3 reads CSVSQGIGQPQHF. CDR3 nucleotide sequence: TGCAGCGTTTCACAGGGGATTGGACAGCCCCAGCATTTT. The full variable domain, rest sourced from reference TRBV29-1 and TRBJ1-5, is SAVISQKPSRDICQRGTSLTIQCQVDSQVTMMFWYRQQPGQSLTLIATANQGSEATYESGFVIDKFPISRPNLTFSTLTVSNMSPEDSSIYLCSVSQGIGQPQHFGDGTRLSIL.

The sample holds one count of this clone. The chain carries TRBV5-5 and TRBJ1-1; 10 nucleotides line up with TRBD1. V lost 4 bases and J lost 2; bases outside the gene matches: 2. CDR1 is SGHKS, CDR2 YYEKEE, per germline (reference sequence). This CDR3 has 14 amino acids. CDR3 sequence reads: CASSRDRGNTEAFF. CDR3 nucleotide sequence: TGTGCCAGCAGCCGGGACAGGGGAAACACTGAAGCTTTCTTT.

This chain uses TRBV5-1 with TRBJ1-5; D ambiguous. Germline lookup yields CDR1 SGHRS and CDR2 YFSETQ. This CDR3 has 15 residues. V was trimmed by 4 bases and J by 0 bases, leaving 11 bases between them. The CDR3 sequence: CASSPDGSSNQPQHF. CDR3 coding DNA: TGCGCCAGCAGCCCGGACGGGAGTAGCAATCAGCCCCAGCATTTT.

In its sample, this clone was seen once. The chain joins TRBV11-3 to TRBJ2-3, with TRBD2 identical over 7 bases. The germline V gene has CDR1 SGHNT and CDR2 YENEEA. The J segment lost 4 bases and the V segment lost 3 bases, leaving 7 bases of the junction unmatched. The CDR3 runs to 15 residues. The CDR3 reads CASSLGGDGPDTQYF. CDR3 sequence (DNA): TGTGCCAGCAGCTTGGGAGGGGATGGCCCAGATACGCAGTATTTT.

The chain couples TRBV5-6 to TRBJ2-7, with 8 bases that match TRBD1. J was trimmed by 3 bases and V by 0 bases; bases with no gene match: 5. The CDR3 has 15 amino acids. Per germline, CDR1 SGHDT and CDR2 YYEEEE. CDR3 nucleotides: TGTGCCAGCAGCTTGGTTGGACAGGGATACTACGAGCAGTACTTC. It is translated as CASSLVGQGYYEQYF.

A few counts support this clone. This chain links TRBV4-1 with TRBJ1-1; TRBD1 is a possible D gene (5 bases). Trimming removed 2 bases from V and 7 bases from J, with 5 bases in between. Germline V gene lookup returns CDR1 MGHRA and CDR2 YSYEKL. This CDR3 has 11 amino acids. The CDR3 DNA sequence: TGCGCCAGCAGCCAACAGGGTGAAGCTTTCTTT. Its protein is CASSQQGEAFF.

The rearrangement links TRBV6-5 to TRBJ2-5; maybe TRBD2 (5 bases). The germline CDR1 and CDR2 sequences are MNHEY and SVGAGI. This CDR3 has 14 residues. The V end was cut by 7 bases, the J end by 7 bases, with 19 bases between. The CDR3: CASTQGSGKGTQYF. The CDR3, as DNA: TGTGCCAGCACCCAAGGGAGTGGTAAGGGGACCCAGTACTTC.

This clone was detected only a few times. This chain connects TRBV13 to TRBJ1-1; unclear D gene. Trimming took 6 bases from V and 2 from J, leaving 7 bases between them. CDR3 length: 12 amino acids. The germline CDR1 and CDR2 sequences are PRHDT and FYEKMQ (reference sequence). The CDR3 spells CASSGGNTEAFF. CDR3 nucleotide sequence: TGTGCCAGCAGTGGAGGAAACACTGAAGCTTTCTTT.

The chain combines TRBV7-9 with TRBJ2-5; 7 bases match TRBD1. J gave up 5 bases and V 5 bases, and 5 bases lay outside the gene matches. The CDR3 extends over 13 amino acids. The germline CDR1 and CDR2 sequences are SEHNR and FQNEAQ (reference sequence). The CDR3 DNA sequence: TGTGCCAGCAGCCCAGGGGGTGTGGAGACCCAGTACTTC. Amino acids: CASSPGGVETQYF.

V is TRBV5-5 and J is TRBJ2-3, with a weak D call TRBD2 (6 bases). The CDR3 is 15 residues long. Trimming removed 5 bases from V and 5 bases from J, with 18 bases in between. CDR1 and CDR2 from the germline V gene are SGHKS and YYEKEE (reference sequence). CDR3 sequence: CASRRDFSRGDTQYF. Here the CDR3 DNA reads TGTGCCAGCAGGCGGGACTTCTCCCGGGGAGATACGCAGTATTTT.

The rearrangement links TRBV11-2 to TRBJ1-1, with 7 bases fitting TRBD1. Unmatched junction bases numbered 13, after V lost 3 bases and J lost 0 bases. Germline loops: CDR1 SGHAT, CDR2 FQNNGV. The CDR3 runs to 18 residues. The CDR3 nucleotides read TGTGCCAGCAGCTTGGAAACCGGGACAGCGGAGATGAACACTGAAGCTTTCTTT. Translated, it gives CASSLETGTAEMNTEAFF.

This chain uses TRBV30 with TRBJ1-1, with 9 bases aligning to TRBD1. The CDR3 extends over 13 amino acids. CDR1 is GTSNPN and CDR2 is SVGIG in the germline V gene (reference sequence). CDR3 coding DNA: TGTGCTGCCGGGACAGGGATGAACACTGAAGCTTTCTTT. Its translation is CAAGTGMNTEAFF.

The chain has TRBV7-3 and TRBJ1-1; 8 positions match TRBD1. Unmatched junction bases numbered 10, after V lost 6 bases and J lost 10 bases. This CDR3 is built from 13 residues. Germline CDR1 SGHTA, CDR2 FQGTGA. DNA for the CDR3: TGTGCCAGCAGGGAAGGGACAGGAGGGAGAGCTTTCTTT. Amino acid sequence: CASREGTGGRAFF.

As DNA, the CDR3 is TGTGCCAGCAGTGTCAGAACAGGGCCACAGCCCCAGCATTTT. Protein product: CASSVRTGPQPQHF. The chain recombines TRBV6-1 with TRBJ1-5; D possibly corresponds to TRBD1 (6 bases). The CDR3 spans 14 residues. CDR1 is MNHNS and CDR2 is SASEGT in the germline V gene. The V gene lost 4 bases and the J gene lost 7 bases, with 14 bases spanning the gap.

The chain carries TRBV18 and TRBJ1-1; TRBD1 agrees at 7 bases. The CDR3 contains 13 residues. Germline CDR1 and CDR2: KGHSH and LQKENI. Trimming took 11 bases from V and 2 from J; bases not matched to a gene: 8. CDR3 in amino acids: CAGLTGRNTEAFF. For the CDR3, the DNA is TGTGCCGGGCTGACAGGGCGTAACACTGAAGCTTTCTTT.

The chain combines TRBV7-2 with TRBJ1-2; TRBD1 matches 7 bases. V dropped 5 bases and J dropped 5; count of bases not matched to a gene: 5. The germline gives CDR1 SGHTA, CDR2 FQGNSA. The CDR3 runs to 13 residues. CDR3 sequence (DNA): TGTGCCAGCAGCCCGCCGGGACAGTATGGCTACACCTTC. This encodes CASSPPGQYGYTF.

The chain is built from TRBV4-2 and TRBJ1-6, with TRBD1 identical over 8 bases. Trimming cost V 0 bases and J 7 bases; bases outside gene matches: 2. The CDR3 totals 15 residues. Germline loops: CDR1 LGHNA, CDR2 YNFKEQ. The CDR3 nucleotides read TGTGCCAGCAGCCAAGACGGACAGGGAAATTCACCCCTCCACTTT. It specifies CASSQDGQGNSPLHF.

This clone was seen only once. The genes are TRBV4-1 and TRBJ2-3, with 8 bases identical to TRBD2. With 0 bases clipped from V and 0 bases from J, the junction kept 11 bases outside the gene matches. CDR1 and CDR2 from the germline V gene are MGHRA and YSYEKL. The CDR3 has 19 amino acids. The chain's CDR3 is CASSQDKSGGQGSTDTQYF. CDR3 DNA sequence: TGCGCCAGCAGCCAAGATAAAAGCGGGGGCCAAGGTAGCACAGATACGCAGTATTTT.

The chain recombines TRBV2 with TRBJ1-1; 8 positions agree with TRBD1. This CDR3 is built from 15 residues. The V gene's germline CDR1 is SNHLY and CDR2 FYNNEI. Trimming cost V 5 bases and J 5 bases; bases outside gene matches: 10. CDR3 sequence: CASSQWDRSKTEAFF. The CDR3 region has the DNA TGTGCCAGCAGTCAATGGGACAGGTCAAAGACTGAAGCTTTCTTT.

The V and J genes are TRBV7-9 and TRBJ1-5, with 7 bases fitting TRBD1. Germline V gives CDR1 SEHNR, CDR2 FQNEAQ (reference sequence). The CDR3 has 13 residues. J was trimmed by 7 bases and V by 3 bases; bases with no gene match: 3. The CDR3 sequence: CASSFQGGQPQHF. CDR3 DNA: TGTGCCAGCAGCTTTCAGGGGGGCCAGCCCCAGCATTTT.

This clone showed up just a few times. The same CDR3 is also encoded by other DNA sequences in this sample. J is TRBJ1-1 and V is TRBV5-1; 7 nucleotides align to TRBD1. The trim removed 0 bases at V and 4 bases at J, leaving 0 bases unmatched. Germline V gene lookup returns CDR1 SGHRS and CDR2 YFSETQ. The CDR3 consists of 13 residues. The CDR3 here is CASSLDRGTEAFF. CDR3 sequence (DNA): TGCGCCAGCAGCTTGGACAGGGGCACTGAAGCTTTCTTT.

This clone was seen only once. V is TRBV7-2 and J is TRBJ1-3; possibly TRBD1 for D (6 bases). The V and J ends lost 4 bases and 5 bases respectively, with 9 bases between them. The CDR3 runs 13 residues. Germline V CDR1 and CDR2: SGHTA, FQGNSA. DNA for the CDR3: TGTGCCAGCAGCTACCGGGACAGAAACACCATATATTTT. It yields the protein CASSYRDRNTIYF.

This chain uses TRBV11-1 with TRBJ2-2; tentative D call: TRBD2 (6 bases). Trimming stripped 1 base from V and 6 bases from J, with 12 bases between. Germline V gives CDR1 SGHAT, CDR2 FQDESV (reference sequence). This CDR3 spans 15 amino acids. CDR3 nucleotides: TGTGCCAGCAGCTTAGGGAGGGTGTTGGCCGGGGAGCTGTTTTTT. Protein: CASSLGRVLAGELFF. The full variable domain, its missing parts supplied by reference TRBV11-1 and TRBJ2-2, is EAEVAQSPRYKITEKSQAVAFWCDPISGHATLYWYRQILGQGPELLVQFQDESVVDDSQLPKDRFSAERLKGVDSTLKIQPAELGDSAMYLCASSLGRVLAGELFFGEGSRLTVL.

Worth noting for this clone: Other nucleotide sequences in the sample specify the same CDR3. The chain uses TRBV6-6 and TRBJ1-3; D is unresolved. Germline V gene lookup returns CDR1 MNHNY and CDR2 SVGAGI (reference sequence). The CDR3 has 15 residues. V was clipped by 2 bases and J by 1 base, with 9 bases between them. CDR3 sequence (DNA): TGTGCCAGCAGTTACCCGACGGGGTCTGGAAACACCATATATTTT. It specifies CASSYPTGSGNTIYF.

This clone was recorded a few times. The chain recombines TRBV5-1 with TRBJ1-2; 7 bases line up with TRBD1. Unmatched junction bases numbered 12, after V lost 0 bases and J lost 1 base. Germline CDR1 SGHRS, CDR2 YFSETQ. The CDR3 sequence is 18 residues long. The CDR3 loop is CASSLEGARSPFNYGYTF. DNA for the CDR3: TGCGCCAGCAGCTTGGAGGGGGCGCGATCTCCTTTTAACTATGGCTACACCTTC.

This chain uses TRBV9 with TRBJ2-7; 8 bases line up with TRBD2. This CDR3 contains 15 residues. Germline assignment: CDR1 SGDLS and CDR2 YYNGEE. V gave up 0 bases and J gave up 5 bases; unmatched junction bases: 7. The CDR3 is CASSVAAAGADEQYF. CDR3 nucleotide sequence: TGTGCCAGCAGCGTAGCTGCAGCGGGGGCGGACGAGCAGTACTTC. The variable domain in full, completed from reference TRBV9 and TRBJ2-7, reads DSGVTQTPKHLITATGQRVTLRCSPRSGDLSVYWYQQSLDQGLQFLIQYYNGEERAKGNILERFSAQQFPDLHSELNLSSLELGDSALYFCASSVAAAGADEQYFGPGTRLTVT.

This chain connects TRBV2 to TRBJ1-6; no definite D call. V was cut by 6 bases and J by 9 bases, with 18 bases left in between. CDR3 length: 15 amino acids. The germline gives CDR1 SNHLY, CDR2 FYNNEI. Written as DNA, the CDR3 is TGTGCCAGCAGCCCCCCTAGAGGGTGGATTTCACCCCTCCACTTT. It codes for CASSPPRGWISPLHF.

The chain joins TRBV30 to TRBJ1-5; possible D gene TRBD1, 5 bases. Germline V gives CDR1 GTSNPN, CDR2 SVGIG (reference sequence). The V end lost 0 bases, the J end lost 7 bases, and 16 bases lay between the germline ends. The CDR3 length is 15 residues. CDR3 in amino acids: CAWSVPLQVPQPQHF. CDR3 coding DNA: TGTGCCTGGAGTGTACCTTTACAGGTGCCACAGCCCCAGCATTTT.

The V and J genes are TRBV9 and TRBJ2-1, with 7 bases that match TRBD2. V gave up 1 base and J gave up 9 bases; unmatched junction bases: 10. This CDR3 is 15 amino acids long. Germline values: CDR1 SGDLS, CDR2 YYNGEE. Here the CDR3 DNA reads TGTGCCAGCAGCGTACGGGCTAGCGGCGGAGGTGAGCAGTTCTTC. Its translation: CASSVRASGGGEQFF.

With respect to this clone: At one end the junction does not follow the germline gene, possibly because of a read error. The V gene is TRBV7-7, the J gene TRBJ2-5; TRBD1 agrees at 9 bases. The CDR3 loop spans 13 amino acids. Looked up from germline, CDR1 is SSHAT and CDR2 is FNYEAQ (reference sequence). CDR3 nucleotide sequence: TGTGCTAGCAGCCAGGACAGGGGAGAGACCCAGTACTTC. This encodes CASSQDRGETQYF.

Only a few counts were recorded for this clone. This chain joins TRBV6-5 and TRBJ2-2; D might be TRBD1 (6 bases). The length of the CDR3 is 15 residues. The germline V and J ends were trimmed by 8 bases and 5 bases, with 18 bases remaining between them. Germline V gene sequence: CDR1 MNHEY, CDR2 SVGAGI. CDR3 region: CASGGSKGRTGELFF. DNA for the CDR3: TGTGCCAGCGGGGGCTCGAAGGGTCGTACCGGGGAGCTGTTTTTT.